This record looks at one T cell receptor beta chain sequence and its context. Its matching antigen is unknown. The sample comes from a study of CD8+ T cells in alopecia areata. cDNA reverse transcribed from extracted RNA served as the sequencing template. The protocol was immunoSEQ multiplex PCR, while the TCRdb copy is restricted to in-frame clones and leaves out a portion. This sample has approximately 100,000 clones, with just under 60% found just once. Germline V gives CDR1 LNHNV, CDR2 YYDKDF (reference sequence). The CDR3 consists of 15 residues. The V and J ends lost 2 bases and 7 bases respectively, with 15 bases between them. General study findings and limits: Sequencing of scalp samples also captures resident alphabeta T cells of normal skin. Scalp lesions, especially in alopecia totalis/universalis, had higher clonality than normal scalp.

Noted treatment: oral pan-JAK inhibitor, 5-10 mg twice daily. Researchers took lesional scalp punch biopsies and peripheral blood from people who were alopecia areata patients. Sequencing used CD8+ T cells sorted from blood, obtained at approximately week 60, from a patient treated with tofacitinib. This chain joins TRBV15 and TRBJ1-5, with no clear D. This clonotype was sampled from a human donor with alopecia areata. The DNA of the CDR3 is TGTGCCACCAGCAGATCCCCCGGGGTAGAGCAGCCCCAGCATTTT. The encoded protein is CATSRSPGVEQPQHF. The full variable domain, rest sourced from reference TRBV15 and TRBJ1-5, is DAMVIQNPRYQVTQFGKPVTLSCSQTLNHNVMYWYQQKSSQAPKLLFHYYDKDFNNEADTPDNFQSRRPNTSFCFLDIRSPGLGDTAMYLCATSRSPGVEQPQHFGDGTRLSIL.